Listed here are 22 T cell receptor beta chains from one sample, sequenced in a study of blood T cell repertoires in COVID-19. This table comes from immunoSEQ multiplex PCR, and its TCRdb copy is limited to in-frame clones, with some not included. Among 300,000 to 400,000 clones listed, roughly 90% were seen once. The sequenced material came from peripheral blood. The receptors were gathered from a woman in her fifties or sixties with active or convalescent COVID-19.

This clone was counted a few times. The gene calls are TRBV18 and TRBJ1-4; D ambiguous. The CDR3 runs 16 residues. Germline CDR1 and CDR2: KGHSH and LQKENI. V lost 3 bases to trimming and J lost 5 bases, with 16 bases between them. The CDR3 sequence: CASSPARGQLNEKLFF. The CDR3 DNA sequence: TGTGCCAGCTCACCCGCGCGAGGTCAATTAAATGAAAAACTGTTTTTT.

This sequence joins TRBV7-2 and TRBJ2-2; 12 bases are a match to TRBD2. CDR3 size: 15 residues. Germline CDR1 SGHTA, CDR2 FQGNSA. V was pared by 7 bases and J by 4 bases, with 4 bases of the junction left unmatched. Here the CDR3 DNA reads TGTGCCAGCAAGCGACTAGCGGGGGCCACCGGGGAGCTGTTTTTT. Residues: CASKRLAGATGELFF.

The V and J genes are TRBV4-1 and TRBJ2-7, with D possibly matching TRBD1 (6 bases). Trimming pared 0 bases from V and 3 bases from J, leaving 18 bases between. This CDR3 region has 17 residues. Germline-derived CDR1 and CDR2 are MGHRA and YSYEKL. This CDR3 is CASSQDRAGVGVYEQYF. The CDR3, as DNA: TGCGCCAGCAGCCAAGATCGGGCAGGGGTAGGGGTCTACGAGCAGTACTTC.

Note on this clone: At the DNA level, this CDR3 is encoded by other sequences in the same sample as well. The gene calls are TRBV7-3 and TRBJ1-3; no clear D. The V end was cut by 5 bases, the J end by 4 bases, with 9 bases between. The CDR3 totals 13 residues. Looked up from germline, CDR1 is SGHTA and CDR2 is FQGTGA. The CDR3 is CASSPNRGNTIYF. The DNA for the CDR3 is TGTGCCAGCAGCCCCAACAGAGGAAACACCATATATTTT.

The chain employs TRBV19 and TRBJ1-4, with D tentatively TRBD1 (6 bases). This CDR3 has 16 amino acids. Germline V lookup: CDR1 LNHDA, CDR2 SQIVND (reference sequence). Trimming took off 5 bases at V and 6 bases at J, with 19 bases between the two ends. CDR3 DNA: TGTGCCAGTAGTGTCTCCTCTGGGGGCACCTATGAAAAACTGTTTTTT. Translation: CASSVSSGGTYEKLFF.

The V gene is TRBV7-2, the J gene TRBJ1-2; TRBD1 is a possible D gene (6 bases). Germline V gene lookup returns CDR1 SGHTA and CDR2 FQGNSA. V was pared by 5 bases and J by 8 bases, with 9 bases between. The CDR3 contains 11 residues. In DNA form, the CDR3 reads TGTGCCAGCAGCGACAGGACAGGCTACACCTTC. Amino acid sequence: CASSDRTGYTF.

Details on this clone: This sample also contains other DNA sequences that code for the same CDR3. The V gene is TRBV9, the J gene TRBJ2-7, with D tentatively TRBD1 (5 bases). V was trimmed by 0 bases and J by 2 bases, leaving 9 bases between them. Germline V gene lookup returns CDR1 SGDLS and CDR2 YYNGEE. This CDR3 is built from 14 residues. The DNA for the CDR3 is TGTGCCAGCAGCGTAGGGCAGGGTGCCTACGAGCAGTACTTC. Translating it yields CASSVGQGAYEQYF.

The V call is TRBV15, the J call TRBJ2-1; TRBD2 might be the D (6 bases). Trimming left V 1 base short and J 10 bases short, with 17 bases between. Germline V gene sequence: CDR1 LNHNV, CDR2 YYDKDF (reference sequence). The CDR3 has 15 amino acids. This CDR3 is CATSRGGDGSDEQFF. CDR3 bases: TGTGCCACCAGCAGAGGGGGAGACGGGAGCGACGAGCAGTTCTTC.

The chain is built from TRBV7-2 and TRBJ1-2; 7 bases align to TRBD1. The ends lost 5 bases at V and 4 bases at J; junction bases unmatched: 4. This CDR3 contains 13 residues. Germline assignment: CDR1 SGHTA and CDR2 FQGNSA. CDR3 in DNA: TGTGCCAGCAGCCCCCCAGGGGGCTATGGCTACACCTTC. Its protein is CASSPPGGYGYTF. The full variable domain, in which reference TRBV7-2 and TRBJ1-2 provide the parts outside the CDR3, is GAGVSQSPSNKVTEKGKDVELRCDPISGHTALYWYRQSLGQGLEFLIYFQGNSAPDKSGLPSDRFSAERTGGSVSTLTIQRTQQEDSAVYLCASSPPGGYGYTFGSGTRLTVV.

This chain connects TRBV11-2 to TRBJ2-1; TRBD1 is a possible D gene (6 bases). Germline-derived CDR1 and CDR2 are SGHAT and FQNNGV. This CDR3 region has 13 residues. V was shortened by 10 bases and J by 0 bases, with 10 bases between the two germline ends. The DNA for the CDR3 is TGTGCCACAGGGGCAGACTCCTACAATGAGCAGTTCTTC. Protein product: CATGADSYNEQFF. Full variable domain (outside the CDR3, taken from reference TRBV11-2 and TRBJ2-1): EAGVAQSPRYKIIEKRQSVAFWCNPISGHATLYWYQQILGQGPKLLIQFQNNGVVDDSQLPKDRFSAERLKGVDSTLKIQPAKLEDSAVYLCATGADSYNEQFFGPGTRLTVL.

This chain uses TRBV7-6 with TRBJ2-4; 13 bases line up with TRBD2. The J segment lost 9 bases and the V segment lost 4 bases, leaving 12 bases of the junction unmatched. The CDR3 consists of 17 residues. CDR1 SGHVS and CDR2 FNYEAQ come from the germline V gene. CDR3 DNA sequence: TGTGCCAGCAGCTCTCATTGGACTAGCGGGAGCCAATCCATTCAGTACTTC. The encoded protein is CASSSHWTSGSQSIQYF.

V and J are TRBV29-1 and TRBJ2-3, with 10 bases identical to TRBD1. Germline loops: CDR1 SQVTM, CDR2 ANQGSEA. The V gene end was trimmed by 6 bases and the J gene end by 6 bases; junction bases not matched to a gene: 3. This CDR3 has 12 amino acids. Written as DNA, the CDR3 is TGCAGCGTAGGGGGACAGGGGGATACGCAGTATTTT. It codes for CSVGGQGDTQYF.

The rearrangement links TRBV5-1 to TRBJ2-1, with D possibly TRBD1 on 6 matching bases. V shed 1 base and J shed 8 bases, with 13 bases lying between them. Germline V gene data show CDR1 as SGHRS and CDR2 as YFSETQ. This CDR3 comprises 14 residues. The CDR3 nucleotides read TGCGCCAGCAGCTTGAGCCAGGGGATCGATGAGCAGTTCTTC. Protein sequence: CASSLSQGIDEQFF.

J is TRBJ2-3 and V is TRBV24-1; 14 bases agree with TRBD2. J lost 4 bases, V lost 4 bases, and 3 bases had no gene match. The CDR3 extends over 16 amino acids. Germline loops: CDR1 KGHDR, CDR2 SFDVKD. CDR3 sequence: CATSEATSGRADTQYF. CDR3 DNA: TGTGCCACCAGTGAGGCGACTAGCGGGAGGGCAGATACGCAGTATTTT.

This chain links TRBV28 with TRBJ1-3; D gene unclear. The CDR3 is 12 amino acids. CDR1 is MDHEN and CDR2 is SYDVKM in the germline V gene. V gave up 4 bases and J gave up 7 bases, with 8 bases separating them. CDR3 nucleotide sequence: TGTGCCAGCAGTTCCCTAGCCAACACCATATATTTT. Protein sequence: CASSSLANTIYF.

The sample holds one count of this clone. This sequence joins TRBV9 and TRBJ2-1, with TRBD2 identical over 10 bases. J gave up 5 bases and V 4 bases, and 6 bases lay outside the gene matches. Looked up from germline, CDR1 is SGDLS and CDR2 is YYNGEE. The CDR3 has 15 amino acids. CDR3 bases: TGTGCCAGCAGCCAAAGCGGGAGGGCCAACAATGAGCAGTTCTTC. Translated: CASSQSGRANNEQFF.

V usage is TRBV11-2 and J usage is TRBJ2-2, with 10 bases lining up with TRBD2. The CDR3 runs to 16 residues. CDR1 and CDR2 (germline): SGHAT, FQNNGV. The V and J ends lost 7 bases and 3 bases, in that order; junction bases with no gene match: 8. CDR3 amino acids: CASTRSGRRDTGELFF. In DNA, the CDR3 is TGTGCCAGCACCCGTAGCGGGAGGCGGGACACCGGGGAGCTGTTTTTT.

The chain uses TRBV5-1 and TRBJ2-7, with D possibly being TRBD2 (6 bases). Germline-derived CDR1 and CDR2 are SGHRS and YFSETQ. V lost 7 bases, J lost 5 bases, and 19 bases lay in between. The CDR3 is 14 amino acids. The CDR3 nucleotides read TGCGCCAGCCGAGCGGGCCTCAACGTGGACGAGCAGTACTTC. Protein sequence: CASRAGLNVDEQYF.

V and J are TRBV5-5 and TRBJ1-2, with 10 nucleotides matching TRBD1. CDR3 size: 13 residues. Germline V gives CDR1 SGHKS, CDR2 YYEKEE (reference sequence). J gave up 5 bases and V 4 bases, and 2 bases lay outside the gene matches. CDR3 bases: TGTGCCAGCAGCCGGACAGGGGGTTATGGCTACACCTTC. Translation gives CASSRTGGYGYTF.

The chain is built from TRBV3-1 (or the pseudogene TRBV3-2) and TRBJ1-1, with 7 bases matching TRBD1. Germline CDR1 is LGHDT and CDR2 is YNNKEL (reference sequence). This CDR3 has 15 residues. With 4 bases clipped from V and 5 bases from J, the junction kept 10 bases outside the gene matches. The CDR3 sequence is CASSPQLSRGTEAFF. CDR3 in DNA: TGTGCCAGCAGCCCACAATTATCCAGGGGGACTGAAGCTTTCTTT.

CDR3 DNA: TGTGCCTGGAATCGGGGGGGAGGGGAGCAGTTCTTC. Translated, it gives CAWNRGGGEQFF. The J gene is TRBJ2-1, the V gene TRBV30, with TRBD2 matching 8 bases. V shed 4 bases, J shed 10 bases, and the junction held 6 bases outside the gene matches. The CDR3 sequence is 12 residues long. Germline CDR1 GTSNPN, CDR2 SVGIG (reference sequence).

This clone was found once. The V call is TRBV19, the J call TRBJ1-5; TRBD1 is a possible D gene (6 bases). This CDR3 has 15 residues. CDR1 is LNHDA and CDR2 is SQIVND in the germline V gene (reference sequence). V lost 2 bases and J 5 bases, leaving 13 bases between the germline ends. The DNA of the CDR3 is TGTGCCAGTAGTATAACAGGGAGCACGCATCAGCCCCAGCATTTT. It specifies CASSITGSTHQPQHF.